The table lists the clone carrying this T cell receptor beta chain with a few counts. The antigen is undetermined. These data are taken from a study of beta chain features in type 1 diabetes. Study-wide points: Sequencing from cDNA could over-represent high-TCR-expressing cells. For Type 1 diabetes patients, all four CD4+ subsets carried TCRB CDR3s that were moderately but significantly shorter.

Every isolated RNA sample was fully reverse transcribed, so sequencing captured expressed TCRB transcripts. Profiled with immunoSEQ multiplex PCR; TCRdb holds only in-frame clones, not every one. In the table there are hundreds of thousands of clones, roughly a sixth of which are singletons. It was via CD45RO/CCR7/CD25/CD127/CD95/CD27 that CD4+ naive, central memory, regulatory and stem cell-like memory cells were sorted. The CDR3 sequence is 16 residues long. CDR1 and CDR2 (germline): MGHRA, YSYEKL. V lost 4 bases, J lost 2 bases, and 12 bases lay in between. J is TRBJ2-6 and V is TRBV4-1; D remains ambiguous. The receptor was derived from a young man in good health. The specimen sequenced was naive CD4+ T cells from blood. The DNA of the CDR3 is TGCGCCAGCAGCCGAGCCAGGAGCACTGGGGCCAACGTCCTGACTTTC. Encoded protein: CASSRARSTGANVLTF.